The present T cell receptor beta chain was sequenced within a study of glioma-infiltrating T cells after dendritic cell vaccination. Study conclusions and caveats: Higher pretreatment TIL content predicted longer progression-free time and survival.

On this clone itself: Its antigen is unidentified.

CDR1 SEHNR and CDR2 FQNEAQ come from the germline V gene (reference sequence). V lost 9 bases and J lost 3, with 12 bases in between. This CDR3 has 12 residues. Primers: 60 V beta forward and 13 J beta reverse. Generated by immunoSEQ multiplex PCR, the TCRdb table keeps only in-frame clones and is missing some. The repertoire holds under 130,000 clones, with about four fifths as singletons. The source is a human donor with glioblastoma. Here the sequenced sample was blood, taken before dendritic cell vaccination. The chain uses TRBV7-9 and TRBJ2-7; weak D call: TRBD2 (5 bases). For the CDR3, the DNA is TGTGCCAGTGAGAGGGATAACTACGAGCAGTACTTC. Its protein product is CASERDNYEQYF. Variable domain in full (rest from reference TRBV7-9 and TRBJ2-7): DTGVSQNPRHKITKRGQNVTFRCDPISEHNRLYWYRQTLGQGPEFLTYFQNEAQLEKSRLLSDRFSAERPKGSFSTLEIQRTEQGDSAMYLCASERDNYEQYFGPGTRLTVT.